The 19 T cell receptor beta chains in this list originate from one sample, sequenced in a study of cytomegalovirus exposure and HLA in healthy donors. The PCR was carried out with 60 Vbeta primers and 13 Jbeta primers. Clones were read by immunoSEQ multiplex PCR, and TCRdb kept only the in-frame ones, dropping some. Among roughly 180,000 clones, 75% to 85% were seen once, and the ten largest hold 3.7%. The sample comprised PBMCs. All receptors derive from a woman aged 60-70 years in good health and CMV-seropositive.

This clone was counted between two and nine times. The chain joins TRBV2 to TRBJ1-1; D call uncertain. The length of the CDR3 is 14 residues. Germline V gene sequence: CDR1 SNHLY, CDR2 FYNNEI. Trimming pared 3 bases from V and 1 base from J, leaving 9 bases between. The CDR3: CASSENRQNTEAFF. As DNA, the CDR3 is TGTGCCAGCAGTGAGAACAGACAGAACACTGAAGCTTTCTTT.

This clone has a single count. The chain uses TRBV9 and TRBJ1-5; tentative D call: TRBD1 (5 bases). V lost 0 bases and J lost 0, with 7 bases in between. CDR1 and CDR2 (germline): SGDLS, YYNGEE. This CDR3 contains 15 residues. This CDR3 reads CASSVGTNSNQPQHF. CDR3 coding DNA: TGTGCCAGCAGCGTAGGGACAAATAGCAATCAGCCCCAGCATTTT.

V is TRBV2 and J is TRBJ2-3, with a possible D match to TRBD2 (6 bases). Germline CDR1 is SNHLY and CDR2 is FYNNEI. V was clipped by 7 bases and J by 0 bases, with 11 bases between them. This CDR3 is built from 14 residues. CDR3 loop: CASTWEDSTDTQYF. In DNA form, the CDR3 reads TGTGCCAGCACCTGGGAGGATAGCACAGATACGCAGTATTTT.

In its sample, this clone was seen once. The rearrangement joins TRBV4-2 to TRBJ2-7, with 7 bases aligning to TRBD2. Germline V gives CDR1 LGHNA, CDR2 YNFKEQ. V gave up 6 bases and J gave up 3 bases; unmatched junction bases: 5. The length of the CDR3 is 13 residues. CDR3 residues: CASRGGVGYEQYF. DNA for the CDR3: TGTGCCAGCAGGGGGGGGGTCGGCTACGAGCAGTACTTC.

V and J are TRBV19 and TRBJ1-5; 10 bases map to TRBD1. The CDR3 length is 16 residues. The germline CDR1 and CDR2 sequences are LNHDA and SQIVND (reference sequence). With V trimmed by 5 bases and J by 2 bases, 6 bases remained unmatched. CDR3 loop: CASSPLGTGGNQPQHF. The CDR3 coding sequence is TGTGCCAGTAGTCCCCTGGGGACAGGGGGCAATCAGCCCCAGCATTTT.

This clone has only a few counts. The chain joins TRBV7-2 to TRBJ2-5; TRBD1 matches 7 bases. Germline V gene sequence: CDR1 SGHTA, CDR2 FQGNSA. V shed 6 bases, J shed 4 bases, and the junction held 5 bases outside the gene matches. CDR3 length: 13 residues. The CDR3 loop is CASSLPGGETQYF. DNA of the CDR3: TGTGCCAGCAGTTTACCAGGGGGAGAGACCCAGTACTTC.

The chain uses TRBV9 and TRBJ2-1; possibly TRBD2 for D (5 bases). The V gene lost 8 bases and the J gene lost 0 bases, with 12 bases spanning the gap. CDR3 size: 14 residues. Per germline, CDR1 SGDLS and CDR2 YYNGEE. The CDR3 sequence: CASTAVPSYNEQFF. The CDR3 DNA follows: TGTGCCAGTACAGCGGTTCCCTCCTACAATGAGCAGTTCTTC.

In its sample, this clone was seen once. The chain links TRBV5-1 to TRBJ2-7; 9 bases align to TRBD2. The CDR3 is made up of 14 amino acids. Trimming took 3 bases from V and 2 from J; bases not matched to a gene: 3. Germline CDR1 reads SGHRS; CDR2 reads YFSETQ. CDR3 amino acids: CASSSTSGAYEQYF. The CDR3 nucleotides read TGCGCCAGCAGCTCGACTAGCGGCGCCTACGAGCAGTACTTC.

This chain connects TRBV6-1 to TRBJ2-7; D remains ambiguous. From germline, CDR1 is MNHNS and CDR2 SASEGT. V gave up 4 bases and J gave up 3 bases, with 4 bases separating them. The CDR3 spans 11 residues. CDR3 DNA: TGTGCCAGCAGTGTCTTCTACGAGCAGTACTTC. Translation gives CASSVFYEQYF.

This clone was observed a few times. The genes are TRBV29-1 and TRBJ2-7, with TRBD2 matching over 9 bases. The CDR3 length is 13 residues. The J segment lost 4 bases and the V segment lost 6 bases, leaving 7 bases of the junction unmatched. Germline V gene data show CDR1 as SQVTM and CDR2 as ANQGSEA. CDR3 nucleotide sequence: TGCAGCGTCTCCGGACTAGCGAGGTACGAGCAGTACTTC. It encodes CSVSGLARYEQYF.

The chain joins TRBV7-3 to TRBJ2-1, with 11 nucleotides matching TRBD2. Germline V lookup: CDR1 SGHTA, CDR2 FQGTGA. V trimming: 3 bases; J trimming: 7 bases; junction bases outside the gene matches: 11. The CDR3 totals 17 residues. The DNA for the CDR3 is TGTGCCAGCAGCTTGGGGATAGCGGGGGGGCTAGGGAATGAGCAGTTCTTC. It encodes CASSLGIAGGLGNEQFF.

The chain employs TRBV30 and TRBJ2-7; 9 bases match TRBD1. The CDR3 loop spans 13 amino acids. Losses at the gene ends were 8 bases for V and 7 bases for J; bases not matched to a gene: 12. Germline CDR1 reads GTSNPN; CDR2 reads SVGIG (reference sequence). The CDR3 loop is CARGGTGRSEQYF. The CDR3 DNA is TGTGCCCGGGGTGGGACAGGGAGAAGTGAGCAGTACTTC.

CDR3 bases: TGTGCCAGCAGCGCCGGACTAGCTGACTCCTACGAGCAGTACTTC. It translates to CASSAGLADSYEQYF. The rearrangement uses TRBV5-5 and TRBJ2-5; 8 positions agree with TRBD2. The J call may be in error: the DNA end matches TRBJ2-7 better. Germline values: CDR1 SGHKS, CDR2 YYEKEE (reference sequence). This CDR3 has 15 residues.

The genes are TRBV10-3 and TRBJ2-7; TRBD1 agrees at 7 bases. The germline gives CDR1 ENHRY, CDR2 SYGVKD. The CDR3 is 15 residues long. The ends lost 10 bases at V and 6 bases at J; junction bases unmatched: 18. CDR3 sequence reads: CATLPRDSVVGEQYF. The DNA for the CDR3 is TGTGCCACACTCCCCCGGGACAGTGTTGTGGGCGAGCAGTACTTC.

In nucleotides, the CDR3 is TGTGCCAGTAGTAAGCGGGGGGCCTACAATGAGCAGTTCTTC. This sequence encodes CASSKRGAYNEQFF. This rearrangement joins TRBV19 to TRBJ2-1, with TRBD2 identical over 9 bases. The CDR3 has 14 amino acids. Germline loops: CDR1 LNHDA, CDR2 SQIVND (reference sequence). J gave up 2 bases and V 4 bases, and 0 bases lay outside the gene matches.

The chain uses TRBV27 and TRBJ1-5; TRBD1 matches at 9 bases. The V gene end was trimmed by 6 bases and the J gene end by 3 bases; junction bases not matched to a gene: 6. Germline V CDR1 and CDR2: MNHEY, SMNVEV (reference sequence). The CDR3 covers 15 residues. CDR3 region: CASRGTGRDNQPQHF. DNA for the CDR3: TGTGCCAGCAGGGGGACAGGGAGGGACAATCAGCCCCAGCATTTT.

The V call is TRBV29-1, the J call TRBJ2-3, with 7 nucleotides matching TRBD2. V dropped 3 bases and J dropped 1; count of bases not matched to a gene: 7. The CDR3 covers 15 residues. The germline gives CDR1 SQVTM, CDR2 ANQGSEA. CDR3: CSVEGTGGGTDTQYF. CDR3 nucleotide sequence: TGCAGCGTTGAGGGGACGGGGGGTGGCACAGATACGCAGTATTTT.

V is TRBV18 and J is TRBJ2-5; D is undetermined. V lost 0 bases and J 5 bases, leaving 10 bases between the germline ends. Germline V lookup: CDR1 KGHSH, CDR2 LQKENI. CDR3 length: 14 residues. CDR3 in DNA: TGTGCCAGCTCACCACCTAATCCCGCGGAGACCCAGTACTTC. Translated: CASSPPNPAETQYF.

The chain employs TRBV5-1 and TRBJ1-4; 9 bases fit TRBD1. The CDR3 consists of 14 residues. Per the germline V gene, CDR1 is SGHRS and CDR2 is YFSETQ. V was pared by 3 bases and J by 7 bases, with 4 bases of the junction left unmatched. For the CDR3, the DNA is TGCGCCAGCAGCTCACAGGGGGCGTTTGAAAAACTGTTTTTT. Translated: CASSSQGAFEKLFF.